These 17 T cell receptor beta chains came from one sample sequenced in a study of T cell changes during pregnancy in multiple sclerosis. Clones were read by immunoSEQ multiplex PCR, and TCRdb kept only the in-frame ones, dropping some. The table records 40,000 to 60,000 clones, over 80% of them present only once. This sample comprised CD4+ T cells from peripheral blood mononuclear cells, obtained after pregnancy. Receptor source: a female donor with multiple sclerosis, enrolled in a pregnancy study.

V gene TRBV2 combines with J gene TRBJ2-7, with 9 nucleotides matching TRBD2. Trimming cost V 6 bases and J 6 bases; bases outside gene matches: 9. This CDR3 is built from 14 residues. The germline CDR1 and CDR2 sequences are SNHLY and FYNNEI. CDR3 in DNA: TGTGCCAGCAGCGGAGTAGCGGGAGAAGTCGAGCAGTACTTC. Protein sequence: CASSGVAGEVEQYF.

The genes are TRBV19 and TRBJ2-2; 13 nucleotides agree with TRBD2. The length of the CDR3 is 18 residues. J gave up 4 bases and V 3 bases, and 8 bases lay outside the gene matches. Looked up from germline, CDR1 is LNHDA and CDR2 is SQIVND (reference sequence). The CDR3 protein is CASSIRLAGGSGTGELFF. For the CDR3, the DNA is TGTGCCAGTAGTATTCGACTAGCGGGGGGCTCGGGCACCGGGGAGCTGTTTTTT.

The CDR3 here is CASSFSRSNQPQHF. CDR3 sequence (DNA): TGTGCCAGCAGCTTTTCGCGTAGCAATCAGCCCCAGCATTTT. This chain connects TRBV7-2 to TRBJ1-5, with no clear D. The CDR3 contains 14 residues. Germline lookup yields CDR1 SGHTA and CDR2 FQGNSA. The germline V and J ends were trimmed by 3 bases and 0 bases, with 6 bases remaining between them.

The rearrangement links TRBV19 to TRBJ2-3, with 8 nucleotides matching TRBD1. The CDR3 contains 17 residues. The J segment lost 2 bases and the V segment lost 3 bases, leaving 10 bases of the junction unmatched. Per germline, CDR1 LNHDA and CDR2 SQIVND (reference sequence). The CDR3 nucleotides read TGTGCCAGTAGTATTGGAGGGACAGGAACCACCACAGATACGCAGTATTTT. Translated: CASSIGGTGTTTDTQYF.

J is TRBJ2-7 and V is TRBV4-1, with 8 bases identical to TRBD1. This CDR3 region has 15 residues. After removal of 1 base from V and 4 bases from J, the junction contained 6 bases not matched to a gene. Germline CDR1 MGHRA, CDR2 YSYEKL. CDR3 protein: CASSQAAGQGYEQYF. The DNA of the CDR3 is TGCGCCAGCAGCCAAGCCGCAGGACAGGGATACGAGCAGTACTTC.

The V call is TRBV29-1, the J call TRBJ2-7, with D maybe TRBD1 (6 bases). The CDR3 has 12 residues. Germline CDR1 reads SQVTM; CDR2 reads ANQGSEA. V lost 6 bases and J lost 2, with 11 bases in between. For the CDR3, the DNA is TGCAGCGTAGCGGACAGTCCCTACGAGCAGTACTTC. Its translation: CSVADSPYEQYF.

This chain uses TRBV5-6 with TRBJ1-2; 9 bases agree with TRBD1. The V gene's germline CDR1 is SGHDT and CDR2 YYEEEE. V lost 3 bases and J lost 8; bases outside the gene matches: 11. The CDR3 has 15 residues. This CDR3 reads CASSYYLQGALGYTF. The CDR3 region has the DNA TGTGCCAGCAGCTACTATTTACAGGGGGCGCTGGGCTACACCTTC.

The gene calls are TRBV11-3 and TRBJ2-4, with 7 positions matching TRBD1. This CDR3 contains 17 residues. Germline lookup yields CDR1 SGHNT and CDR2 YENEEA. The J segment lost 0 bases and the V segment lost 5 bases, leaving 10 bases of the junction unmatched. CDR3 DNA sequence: TGTGCCAGCAGCGTCGCCGGGACAGAGGGAGCCAAAAACATTCAGTACTTC. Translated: CASSVAGTEGAKNIQYF.

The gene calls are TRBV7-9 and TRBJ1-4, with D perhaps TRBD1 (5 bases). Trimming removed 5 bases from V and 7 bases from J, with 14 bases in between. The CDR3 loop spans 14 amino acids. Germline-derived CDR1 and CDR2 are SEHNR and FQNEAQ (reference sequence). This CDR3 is CASSPFPRAEKLFF. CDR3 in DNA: TGTGCCAGCAGCCCGTTTCCCAGGGCTGAAAAACTGTTTTTT.

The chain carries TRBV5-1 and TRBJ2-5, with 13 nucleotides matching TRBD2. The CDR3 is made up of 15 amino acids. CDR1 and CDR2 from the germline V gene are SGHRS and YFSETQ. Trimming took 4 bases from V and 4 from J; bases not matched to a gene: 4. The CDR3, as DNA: TGCGCCAGCAGCCCCGGGACTAGCGGGACAGAGACCCAGTACTTC. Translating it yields CASSPGTSGTETQYF.

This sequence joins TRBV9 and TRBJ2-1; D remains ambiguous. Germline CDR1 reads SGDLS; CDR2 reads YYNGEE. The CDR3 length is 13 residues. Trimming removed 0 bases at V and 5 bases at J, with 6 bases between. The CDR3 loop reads CASSVGAHNEQFF. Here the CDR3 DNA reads TGTGCCAGCAGCGTAGGAGCCCACAATGAGCAGTTCTTC.

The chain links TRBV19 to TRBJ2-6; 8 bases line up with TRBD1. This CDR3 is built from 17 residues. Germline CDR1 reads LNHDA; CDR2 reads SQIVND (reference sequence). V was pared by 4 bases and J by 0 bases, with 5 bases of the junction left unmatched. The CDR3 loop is CASSNRGQVSGANVLTF. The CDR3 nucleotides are TGTGCCAGTAGTAACAGGGGACAGGTCTCTGGGGCCAACGTCCTGACTTTC.

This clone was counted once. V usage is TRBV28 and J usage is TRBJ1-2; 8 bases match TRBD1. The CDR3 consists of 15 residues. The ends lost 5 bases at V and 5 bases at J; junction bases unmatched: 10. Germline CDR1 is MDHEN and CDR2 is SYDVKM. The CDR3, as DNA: TGTGCCAGCAGTACCTTGACAGGGGCGGTATATGGCTACACCTTC. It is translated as CASSTLTGAVYGYTF.

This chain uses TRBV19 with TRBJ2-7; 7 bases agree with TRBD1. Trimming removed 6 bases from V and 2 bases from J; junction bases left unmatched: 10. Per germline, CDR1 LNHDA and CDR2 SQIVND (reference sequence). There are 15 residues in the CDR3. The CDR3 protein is CASSQGVFRAYEQYF. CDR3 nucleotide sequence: TGTGCCAGTAGCCAGGGGGTCTTTCGGGCCTACGAGCAGTACTTC.

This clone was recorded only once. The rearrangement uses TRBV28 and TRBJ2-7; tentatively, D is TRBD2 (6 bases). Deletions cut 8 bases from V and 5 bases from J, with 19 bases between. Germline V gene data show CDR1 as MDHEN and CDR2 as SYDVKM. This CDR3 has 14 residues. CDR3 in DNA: TGTGCCAGCTTGGGGGGACCCGGCCCCAACGAGCAGTACTTC. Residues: CASLGGPGPNEQYF.

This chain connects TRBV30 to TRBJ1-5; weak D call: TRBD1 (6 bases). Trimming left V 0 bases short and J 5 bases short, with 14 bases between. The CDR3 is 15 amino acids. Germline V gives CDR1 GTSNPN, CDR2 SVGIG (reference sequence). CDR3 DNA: TGTGCCTGGAGTGTAAGGGGGGGCTTGGATCAGCCCCAGCATTTT. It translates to CAWSVRGGLDQPQHF.

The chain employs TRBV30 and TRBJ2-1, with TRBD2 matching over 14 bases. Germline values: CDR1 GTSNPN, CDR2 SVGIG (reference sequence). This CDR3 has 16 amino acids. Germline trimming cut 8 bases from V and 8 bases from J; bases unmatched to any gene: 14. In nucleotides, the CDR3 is TGTGCCGGAAACTTAAAGACTAGCGGGAGGGTAGATGAGCAGTTCTTC. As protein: CAGNLKTSGRVDEQFF.